The 15 T cell receptor beta chains below all came from one sample that was sequenced in a study of blood T cells in healthy people across ages. A second about 7 to 11 cycle PCR used barcoded and J-beta primers. TCRdb called the 5' RACE reads again in MiXCR, with one record for every CDR3 protein. The data show almost 1 million distinct CDR3 sequences, with around 54% seen just once and about 21% held by the top ten. The sequenced material came from blood. These receptors all come from a woman in her fifties or sixties in good health.

This sequence joins TRBV11-1 and TRBJ1-1; D call uncertain. Germline assignment: CDR1 SGHAT and CDR2 FQDESV (reference sequence). This CDR3 region has 13 residues. V shed 6 bases and J shed 7 bases, with 15 bases lying between them. CDR3: CASSEAWQNEAFF. The CDR3 nucleotides are TGTGCCAGCAGTGAAGCGTGGCAGAATGAAGCTTTCTTT.

This clonotype was seen a handful of times. This chain links TRBV7-9 with TRBJ2-7, with D perhaps matching TRBD2 (5 bases). In germline, CDR1 is SEHNR, CDR2 FQNEAQ (reference sequence). V dropped 5 bases and J dropped 0 bases, with 14 bases sitting between them. This CDR3 contains 15 residues. The CDR3 reads CASSRVAISSYEQYF. The CDR3, as DNA: TGTGCCAGCAGCCGAGTAGCGATCAGCTCCTACGAGCAGTACTTC.

This clonotype turned up a few times. The chain recombines TRBV11-2 with TRBJ1-6, with 10 bases lining up with TRBD1. The CDR3 is 17 amino acids. J lost 4 bases, V lost 3 bases, and 6 bases had no gene match. Germline V gene sequence: CDR1 SGHAT, CDR2 FQNNGV. CDR3 nucleotide sequence: TGTGCCAGCAGCTTGTCCGGGACAGGGGTATATAATTCACCCCTCCACTTT. Protein: CASSLSGTGVYNSPLHF.

The chain uses TRBV6-1 and TRBJ2-7; D call uncertain. The CDR3 runs 16 residues. CDR1 MNHNS and CDR2 SASEGT come from the germline V gene. V shed 3 bases and J shed 0 bases, with 15 bases lying between them. CDR3 DNA: TGTGCCAGCAGTGACTCCACCGAATTCTCCTCCTACGAGCAGTACTTC. This translates into CASSDSTEFSSYEQYF.

With respect to this clonotype: At one of its ends the junction is not consistent with the germline gene, which may arise from a read error. J is TRBJ1-1 and V is TRBV7-9, with D maybe TRBD1 (6 bases). The CDR3 consists of 12 residues. The germline V gene encodes CDR1 SEHNR and CDR2 FQNEAQ (reference sequence). This CDR3 reads CACSSGASEAFF. The CDR3 coding sequence is TGTGCCTGCAGCTCAGGGGCGAGTGAAGCTTTCTTT. The full variable domain, with the rest looked up from reference TRBV7-9 and TRBJ1-1, is DTGVSQNPRHKITKRGQNVTFRCDPISEHNRLYWYRQTLGQGPEFLTYFQNEAQLEKSRLLSDRFSAERPKGSFSTLEIQRTEQGDSAMYLCACSSGASEAFFGQGTRLTVV.

This clonotype appeared a single time. A much larger clone is a single base away; this may be a read error. This chain uses TRBV18 with TRBJ2-7; possible D gene TRBD1, 5 bases. CDR1 and CDR2 from the germline V gene are KGHSH and LQKENI. This CDR3 spans 12 amino acids. CDR3 sequence (DNA): TGTGCCAACTCAGTCGACAGTTACGAGCAGTACTTC. Amino acid sequence: CANSVDSYEQYF. The variable domain in full, completed from reference TRBV18 and TRBJ2-7, reads NAGVMQNPRHLVRRRGQEARLRCSPMKGHSHVYWYRQLPEEGLKFMVYLQKENIIDESGMPKERFSAEFPKEGPSILRIQQVVRGDSAAYFCANSVDSYEQYFGPGTRLTVT.

This clonotype was seen more than once but under ten times. The chain uses TRBV4-2 and TRBJ2-3, with D tentatively TRBD2 (6 bases). Per germline, CDR1 LGHNA and CDR2 YNFKEQ. V was shortened by 4 bases and J by 0 bases, with 11 bases between the two germline ends. The CDR3 extends over 15 amino acids. The CDR3 here is CASSLPGTSTDTQYF. The CDR3 coding sequence is TGTGCCAGCAGCCTTCCGGGGACTAGCACAGATACGCAGTATTTT.

This chain joins TRBV6-1 and TRBJ2-6; D assignment may be TRBD1 or TRBD2 (6 bases each). Trimming took off 5 bases at V and 4 bases at J, with 18 bases between the two ends. This CDR3 region has 17 residues. Germline V gene lookup returns CDR1 MNHNS and CDR2 SASEGT. CDR3: CASSRQGWGEGANVLTF. Here the CDR3 DNA reads TGTGCCAGCAGTCGGCAGGGGTGGGGGGAAGGGGCCAACGTCCTGACTTTC.

This clonotype was counted between two and nine times. This chain connects TRBV12-3 or TRBV12-4 to TRBJ2-5; D might be TRBD1 (6 bases). The CDR3 is made up of 15 amino acids. V was shortened by 3 bases and J by 4 bases, with 15 bases between the two germline ends. As DNA, the CDR3 is TGTGCCAGCAGTTTGGGACACCCGCGTACAGAGACCCAGTACTTC. This gives the protein CASSLGHPRTETQYF.

This clonotype turned up a few times. The CDR3 loop reads CASSFDRAGYGYTF. The CDR3 DNA reads TGCGCCAGCAGCTTCGACAGGGCTGGCTATGGCTACACCTTC. This rearrangement joins TRBV5-1 to TRBJ1-2; 7 bases map to TRBD1. There are 14 residues in the CDR3. Germline CDR1 reads SGHRS; CDR2 reads YFSETQ. The V and J ends lost 2 bases and 4 bases, in that order; junction bases with no gene match: 5. The variable domain in full, with the rest retrieved from reference TRBV5-1 and TRBJ1-2, is KAGVTQTPRYLIKTRGQQVTLSCSPISGHRSVSWYQQTPGQGLQFLFEYFSETQRNKGNFPGRFSGRQFSNSRSEMNVSTLELGDSALYLCASSFDRAGYGYTFGSGTRLTVV.

The CDR3 DNA sequence: TGTGCCAGCAGCGGAAGAGACCGCAGAGGGCAATACGAGCAGTACTTC. This sequence encodes CASSGRDRRGQYEQYF. The chain joins TRBV21-1 to TRBJ2-5; no check of the table's D call, TRBD2, against the DNA was made. The closer fit of TRBJ2-7 to the DNA end suggests the J call may be wrong. TRBV21-1 is reported as a pseudogene. This CDR3 has 16 residues.

The chain couples TRBV4-1 to TRBJ2-7, with D possibly matching TRBD2 (6 bases). The CDR3 contains 16 residues. The germline V gene has CDR1 MGHRA and CDR2 YSYEKL. V lost 8 bases and J 2 bases, leaving 22 bases between the germline ends. CDR3 sequence: CASSPIREAQTYEQYF. The CDR3 nucleotides are TGCGCCAGCTCTCCAATAAGGGAGGCCCAAACCTACGAGCAGTACTTC.

This chain's CDR3 is CASSQAGGRNWNEQFF. CDR3 nucleotide sequence: TGTGCCAGCAGCCAAGCAGGCGGGAGAAATTGGAATGAGCAGTTCTTC. This chain connects TRBV4-2 to TRBJ2-1, with 7 positions matching TRBD2. The V segment lost 1 base and the J segment 7 bases; nucleotides outside the gene matches: 10. The germline V gene encodes CDR1 LGHNA and CDR2 YNFKEQ. This CDR3 spans 16 amino acids.

The table lists this clonotype with a few counts. The chain combines TRBV7-2 with TRBJ2-5, with TRBD1 matching over 10 bases. The CDR3 extends over 14 amino acids. V lost 5 bases and J lost 3; bases outside the gene matches: 3. The germline V gene has CDR1 SGHTA and CDR2 FQGNSA. The CDR3 sequence: CASSRDRGEETQYF. In nucleotides, the CDR3 is TGTGCCAGCAGCCGGGACAGGGGAGAAGAGACCCAGTACTTC.

This chain links TRBV5-1 with TRBJ2-7; D remains ambiguous. This CDR3 region has 14 residues. Germline assignment: CDR1 SGHRS and CDR2 YFSETQ. Trimming took 4 bases from V and 5 from J, leaving 16 bases between them. The CDR3 here is CASSLGLGQDEQYF. CDR3 in DNA: TGCGCCAGCAGCCTCGGGCTTGGCCAGGACGAGCAGTACTTC.